This T cell receptor (beta chain) derives from a study of cytomegalovirus exposure and HLA in healthy donors. Only a few counts were recorded for this clone. Its antigen is undetermined. This CDR3 region has 15 residues. Germline CDR1 SGDLS, CDR2 YYNGEE. The ends were cut back, 2 bases at V and 1 base at J, with 12 bases in the middle. The study, taken as a whole, reports: In vitro work confirmed that three CMV-associated chains recognize CMV antigens. Segments of the TCR beta V type were, in most cases, productive about 90% or about 30% of the time in an earlier analysis.

The primer mix had 60 Vbeta and 13 Jbeta primers. Some clones are missing from TCRdb's copy, which holds only in-frame ones; the method was immunoSEQ multiplex PCR. The table records approximately 190,000 clones, over 65% of them present only once. This receptor was obtained from a woman between 45 and 60 years old in good health and CMV-seropositive. Sequenced material: PBMCs. The V call is TRBV9, the J call TRBJ2-5; possible D gene TRBD2, 6 bases. DNA of the CDR3: TGTGCCAGCAGCGTGCGGGGCCGAAGCCAAGAGACCCAGTACTTC. This codes for CASSVRGRSQETQYF.